Shown below are 19 T cell receptor beta chains from a single sample sequenced in a study of blood T cell repertoires in COVID-19. Sequenced by immunoSEQ multiplex PCR; TCRdb stores in-frame clones only, minus some. Of more than 70,000 clones detected, 80% to 90% appear once; the ten largest clones hold 1% to 1.5%. The sequencing input was peripheral blood. The receptors were gathered from a man at least 80 years old with active or convalescent COVID-19.

The rearrangement uses TRBV27 and TRBJ1-1, with 8 bases lining up with TRBD1. V shed 6 bases and J 5 bases; nucleotides not matched to a gene: 8. This CDR3 region has 14 residues. Germline V gives CDR1 MNHEY, CDR2 SMNVEV (reference sequence). The DNA for the CDR3 is TGTGCCAGCAGCCCACAGGGGGGCGAGACTGAAGCTTTCTTT. It codes for CASSPQGGETEAFF.

The chain carries TRBV9 and TRBJ2-7; D is unresolved. Per germline, CDR1 SGDLS and CDR2 YYNGEE. This CDR3 comprises 14 residues. V dropped 0 bases and J dropped 3 bases, with 10 bases sitting between them. The CDR3 here is CASSVVAESYEQYF. The DNA for the CDR3 is TGTGCCAGCAGCGTAGTGGCAGAAAGCTACGAGCAGTACTTC.

The chain employs TRBV6-5 and TRBJ1-5, with TRBD1 matching 9 bases. Germline assignment: CDR1 MNHEY and CDR2 SVGAGI. CDR3 length: 13 amino acids. Trimming took 6 bases from V and 6 from J; bases not matched to a gene: 3. The CDR3 DNA reads TGTGCCAGCAGGGGGACAGGGAGTCAGCCCCAGCATTTT. This codes for CASRGTGSQPQHF.

This chain links TRBV6-1 with TRBJ2-3; D may be TRBD1 (5 bases). The CDR3 has 15 amino acids. Trimming removed 2 bases at V and 1 base at J, with 10 bases between. CDR1 and CDR2 (germline): MNHNS, SASEGT. DNA of the CDR3: TGTGCCAGCAGTGAACCAGGGCACGGCACAGATACGCAGTATTTT. Protein sequence: CASSEPGHGTDTQYF.

The J gene is TRBJ2-1, the V gene TRBV29-1; 9 bases map to TRBD2. Germline V gene lookup returns CDR1 SQVTM and CDR2 ANQGSEA. The CDR3 covers 13 residues. The ends lost 4 bases at V and 8 bases at J; junction bases unmatched: 6. In DNA, the CDR3 is TGCAGCGTTGTGTCTAGCGGGATCCATGAGCAGTTCTTC. It specifies CSVVSSGIHEQFF.

The V gene is TRBV27, the J gene TRBJ1-6; D remains ambiguous. The ends were cut back, 2 bases at V and 4 bases at J, with 6 bases in the middle. The CDR3 has 14 amino acids. Germline loops: CDR1 MNHEY, CDR2 SMNVEV (reference sequence). The CDR3 sequence: CASSLIQYNSPLHF. CDR3 DNA sequence: TGTGCCAGCAGTTTAATTCAATATAATTCACCCCTCCACTTT.

V gene TRBV5-1 combines with J gene TRBJ2-1; D is possibly TRBD1 (5 bases). The V end was cut by 0 bases, the J end by 1 base, with 8 bases between. CDR3 length equals 15 residues. Germline CDR1 reads SGHRS; CDR2 reads YFSETQ. In DNA, the CDR3 is TGCGCCAGCAGCTTGGCTCAGGGATCCTACAATGAGCAGTTCTTC. Translating gives CASSLAQGSYNEQFF.

This clone has a handful of counts. V is TRBV7-9 and J is TRBJ1-2; TRBD1 agrees at 7 bases. V shed 5 bases, J shed 6 bases, and the junction held 6 bases outside the gene matches. Germline assignment: CDR1 SEHNR and CDR2 FQNEAQ (reference sequence). The CDR3 is made up of 13 amino acids. CDR3 nucleotides: TGTGCCAGCAGCACAACAGGGGTAAATGGCTACACCTTC. This sequence encodes CASSTTGVNGYTF. Full variable domain (remainder filled in from reference TRBV7-9 and TRBJ1-2): DTGVSQNPRHKITKRGQNVTFRCDPISEHNRLYWYRQTLGQGPEFLTYFQNEAQLEKSRLLSDRFSAERPKGSFSTLEIQRTEQGDSAMYLCASSTTGVNGYTFGSGTRLTVV.

The V and J genes are TRBV28 and TRBJ1-4, with TRBD1 matching over 7 bases. This CDR3 spans 16 amino acids. Losses at the gene ends were 6 bases for V and 0 bases for J; bases not matched to a gene: 7. Germline loops: CDR1 MDHEN, CDR2 SYDVKM. The CDR3 coding sequence is TGTGCCAGCAGCCGCGGGGACAGTCCAACTAATGAAAAACTGTTTTTT. Translated: CASSRGDSPTNEKLFF.

The chain is built from TRBV6-1 and TRBJ2-7, with D possibly being TRBD1 (5 bases). Germline V gene data show CDR1 as MNHNS and CDR2 as SASEGT. V was shortened by 3 bases and J by 6 bases, with 9 bases between the two germline ends. The CDR3 extends over 12 amino acids. In DNA form, the CDR3 reads TGTGCCAGCAGTGAGCAGGGAACCGAGCAGTACTTC. Translating it yields CASSEQGTEQYF.

The gene calls are TRBV6-6 and TRBJ2-7, with D possibly being TRBD2 (6 bases). Germline V lookup: CDR1 MNHNY, CDR2 SVGAGI (reference sequence). This CDR3 is built from 13 residues. Trimming left V 2 bases short and J 7 bases short, with 12 bases between. As DNA, the CDR3 is TGTGCCAGCAGTTACGTCGGGAGTGGGGAGCAGTACTTC. Amino acids: CASSYVGSGEQYF.

The J gene is TRBJ1-4, the V gene TRBV14; no clear D. The V end was cut by 0 bases, the J end by 13 bases, with 9 bases between. The CDR3 covers 12 residues. Germline CDR1 SGHDN, CDR2 FVKESK. Here the CDR3 reads CASSQEPRRLFF. CDR3 DNA sequence: TGTGCCAGCAGCCAAGAGCCGAGGAGACTGTTTTTT.

This clone occurred a few times. The J gene is TRBJ1-1, the V gene TRBV5-4; perhaps TRBD1 as D (5 bases). This CDR3 region has 15 residues. V shed 3 bases and J shed 2 bases, with 14 bases lying between them. Germline V gene lookup returns CDR1 SGHNT and CDR2 YYREEE (reference sequence). The CDR3 DNA reads as TGTGCCAGCAGCTCTAAGACAGAAACCAACACTGAAGCTTTCTTT. This translates into CASSSKTETNTEAFF.

V gene TRBV18 combines with J gene TRBJ1-1; D remains ambiguous. This CDR3 comprises 13 residues. Per the germline V gene, CDR1 is KGHSH and CDR2 is LQKENI. V shed 3 bases and J shed 5 bases, with 10 bases lying between them. CDR3 sequence (DNA): TGTGCCAGCTCACCCTCGCAACAGACTGAAGCTTTCTTT. This gives the protein CASSPSQQTEAFF.

V is TRBV7-2 and J is TRBJ2-3; 11 bases are a match to TRBD2. Trimming cost V 2 bases and J 2 bases; bases outside gene matches: 3. Germline CDR1 is SGHTA and CDR2 is FQGNSA. The CDR3 extends over 16 amino acids. This CDR3 is CASSLRLAGPTDTQYF. As DNA, the CDR3 is TGTGCCAGCAGCTTACGACTAGCGGGACCCACAGATACGCAGTATTTT.

The CDR3: CASSLHREGYTF. The CDR3, as DNA: TGTGCCAGCAGCTTACACAGGGAAGGCTACACCTTC. This sequence joins TRBV7-9 and TRBJ1-2, with a weak D call TRBD1 (6 bases). Germline CDR1 reads SEHNR; CDR2 reads FQNEAQ (reference sequence). With 2 bases removed from V and 8 bases from J, the gap between germline ends came to 9 bases. The CDR3 is 12 residues long.

The rearrangement links TRBV6-5 to TRBJ1-6; 8 positions agree with TRBD1. Looked up from germline, CDR1 is MNHEY and CDR2 is SVGAGI. This CDR3 contains 14 residues. Germline trimming cut 6 bases from V and 9 bases from J; bases unmatched to any gene: 7. The CDR3 here is CASRPGGFVSPLHF. CDR3 DNA: TGTGCCAGCAGACCAGGGGGCTTTGTTTCACCCCTCCACTTT.

V gene TRBV12-2 combines with J gene TRBJ1-5; the D call of TRBD1 is as the table states it, not checked on the DNA. TRBV12-2 is listed as a pseudogene. This CDR3 region has 21 residues. CDR3 sequence: CASRFGVLFRNRVYSNQPQHF. The CDR3 nucleotides are TGTGCAAGTCGCTTTGGTGTCCTATTCCGCAACAGGGTCTATAGCAATCAGCCCCAGCATTTT.

The rearrangement links TRBV5-6 to TRBJ2-7; 12 bases line up with TRBD1. Germline CDR1 reads SGHDT; CDR2 reads YYEEEE. The CDR3 spans 14 residues. After removal of 3 bases from V and 4 bases from J, the junction contained 2 bases not matched to a gene. The CDR3 sequence: CASSSGQGAYEQYF. In nucleotides, the CDR3 is TGTGCCAGCAGCTCGGGACAGGGGGCTTACGAGCAGTACTTC.